The clone carrying this T cell receptor beta chain appeared many times. Its antigen is not identified. Treatment in this sample: skin biopsy from PPD injection site in Mantoux-positive individual. TCR cDNA received a 3' ligated oligonucleotide that carried a UMI. This specimen comes from a study of naive and memory T cell subsets. Ligated cDNA underwent four rounds of PCR with nested alpha and beta constant region primers and SP2. TCRdb analysed the UMI-ligation and nested PCR reads with MiXCR anew, one entry per CDR3 protein. The sample has 20,000 to 25,000 distinct CDR3 sequences; approximately 6% are singletons. The study, taken as a whole, reports: Tuberculin site TCR excess was interpreted as type IV hypersensitivity infiltration. Both skin biopsy types reportedly yielded TCRs, tuberculin sites far more.

The J segment lost 1 base and the V segment lost 10 bases, leaving 16 bases of the junction unmatched. This CDR3 comprises 18 residues. CDR1 is ENHRY and CDR2 is SYGVKD in the germline V gene. The TCR comes from an adult in good health. The sequencing here drew on skin, taken from a tuberculin skin test site. V is TRBV10-3 and J is TRBJ2-3; 11 nucleotides match TRBD2. The CDR3 coding sequence is TGTGCCACGTCCGGGACTAGCGGAACACCTCTTGGCACAGATACGCAGTATTTT. This codes for CATSGTSGTPLGTDTQYF.